These 16 T cell receptor beta chains were sequenced from one sample in a study of blood T cells in healthy people across ages. A J-beta primer mix and a sample-barcoded 5' primer were used in a second PCR of roughly 6 to 12 cycles. TCRdb ran MiXCR on the 5' RACE reads and lists one entry per CDR3 protein. The profile shows 900,000 to 950,000 distinct CDR3 sequences, around 29% of them singletons. Another study also made use of these data, one on T cells of mothers and their children.

The material sequenced was blood. These receptors all come from a woman aged 40 to 50 in good health.

This clonotype was picked up many times. The rearrangement uses TRBV10-3 and TRBJ1-1; TRBD1 matches at 9 bases. Per the germline V gene, CDR1 is ENHRY and CDR2 is SYGVKD. This CDR3 spans 15 amino acids. Germline trimming cut 3 bases from V and 4 bases from J; bases unmatched to any gene: 6. CDR3 in amino acids: CAISDRTGDFTEAFF. The CDR3 bases are TGTGCCATCAGTGACAGGACAGGGGATTTCACTGAAGCTTTCTTT.

This clonotype occurred many times. The V and J genes are TRBV7-2 and TRBJ2-5; D not resolved. Trimming removed 5 bases from V and 3 bases from J, with 10 bases in between. The CDR3 has 13 residues. Germline CDR1 is SGHTA and CDR2 is FQGNSA. The CDR3 region has the DNA TGTGCCAGCAGCACCGGAATGAAAGAGACCCAGTACTTC. Protein: CASSTGMKETQYF.

The J gene is TRBJ2-7, the V gene TRBV5-1; D call uncertain. There are 13 residues in the CDR3. Looked up from germline, CDR1 is SGHRS and CDR2 is YFSETQ. The V end was cut by 6 bases, the J end by 2 bases, with 12 bases between. For the CDR3, the DNA is TGCGCCAGCAACGACTTGAGCCCCTACGAGCAGTACTTC. Translating it yields CASNDLSPYEQYF.

This clonotype has more than one count but fewer than ten. The V gene is TRBV12-3 or TRBV12-4, the J gene TRBJ1-1; the match to TRBD1 covers 8 bases. Trimming removed 5 bases from V and 6 bases from J; junction bases left unmatched: 2. This CDR3 is built from 12 residues. CDR3 bases: TGTGCCAGCAGTCCAGGGGGCTCTGAAGCTTTCTTT. Translating gives CASSPGGSEAFF.

The V gene is TRBV28, the J gene TRBJ2-1; D not certain. The germline V gene has CDR1 MDHEN and CDR2 SYDVKM. The CDR3 length is 16 residues. Trimming cost V 5 bases and J 3 bases, with 17 bases left between them. The CDR3 spells CASSHYRALGYNEQFF. The DNA for the CDR3 is TGTGCCAGCAGTCATTATCGGGCCCTAGGCTACAATGAGCAGTTCTTC.

The genes are TRBV7-9 and TRBJ2-1; 9 bases agree with TRBD1. Germline V gene sequence: CDR1 SEHNR, CDR2 FQNEAQ (reference sequence). This CDR3 region has 15 residues. J was trimmed by 4 bases and V by 8 bases; bases with no gene match: 9. CDR3 nucleotide sequence: TGTGCCAGCGGGGCGGTGGGACAGGGATACAATGAGCAGTTCTTC. The encoded protein is CASGAVGQGYNEQFF.

This clonotype came up a few times. The chain couples TRBV6-5 to TRBJ2-2, with D perhaps TRBD2 (5 bases). V was trimmed by 6 bases and J by 4 bases, leaving 15 bases between them. Germline-derived CDR1 and CDR2 are MNHEY and SVGAGI. There are 15 residues in the CDR3. CDR3 amino acids: CASSRTIEGTGELFF. The CDR3 DNA sequence: TGTGCCAGCAGCCGGACCATTGAGGGCACCGGGGAGCTGTTTTTT.

This clonotype has a handful of counts. A read error is possible here, since a much larger clone lies one base away. The CDR3 sequence is CASSFLSASRGEQYF. The DNA of the CDR3 is TGTGCCAGCAGTTTTTTATCAGCCTCAAGGGGTGAGCAGTACTTC. This chain links TRBV12-3 or TRBV12-4 with TRBJ2-7, with a possible D match to TRBD1 (5 bases). The CDR3 spans 15 residues. V lost 3 bases and J 7 bases, leaving 19 bases between the germline ends.

The rearrangement links TRBV5-1 to TRBJ2-3; the match to TRBD1 covers 10 bases. The germline CDR1 and CDR2 sequences are SGHRS and YFSETQ. CDR3 length: 14 residues. V gave up 7 bases and J gave up 1 base; unmatched junction bases: 3. The CDR3 here is CASATGGRTDTQYF. DNA of the CDR3: TGCGCCAGCGCGACAGGGGGCCGCACAGATACGCAGTATTTT.

This rearrangement joins TRBV30 to TRBJ1-4; tentatively, D is TRBD1 (5 bases). V lost 0 bases to trimming and J lost 6 bases, with 11 bases between them. The germline gives CDR1 GTSNPN, CDR2 SVGIG (reference sequence). CDR3 length equals 14 residues. CDR3 bases: TGTGCCTGGAGTGTTGGGGGAAACGATGAAAAACTGTTTTTT. As protein: CAWSVGGNDEKLFF.

This sequence joins TRBV11-2 and TRBJ2-3; 7 bases map to TRBD2. V lost 4 bases and J lost 6; bases outside the gene matches: 13. Per germline, CDR1 SGHAT and CDR2 FQNNGV. The CDR3 loop spans 16 amino acids. The CDR3 here is CASSSFRGGVGDTQYF. The CDR3 DNA reads TGTGCCAGCAGCTCCTTCCGTGGGGGGGTAGGTGATACGCAGTATTTT.

The chain couples TRBV7-3 to TRBJ1-1; possible D gene TRBD1, 5 bases. Germline V gene sequence: CDR1 SGHTA, CDR2 FQGTGA. V lost 5 bases and J lost 11, with 18 bases in between. CDR3 size: 13 residues. CDR3 DNA sequence: TGTGCCAGCAGCCGGGACCAATCGACGATGGCTTTCTTT. It specifies CASSRDQSTMAFF.

The chain employs TRBV28 and TRBJ2-3; TRBD2 agrees at 9 bases. CDR1 and CDR2 (germline): MDHEN, SYDVKM. The ends lost 11 bases at V and 0 bases at J; junction bases unmatched: 3. The CDR3 has 13 amino acids. The CDR3 is CASLAGSTDTQYF. The CDR3 DNA reads TGTGCCTCCCTAGCGGGGAGCACAGATACGCAGTATTTT.

The rearrangement links TRBV10-2 to TRBJ1-2, with TRBD1 as a possible D gene (5 bases). Germline V gene data show CDR1 as WSHSY and CDR2 as SAAADI. CDR3 length: 14 amino acids. V gave up 6 bases and J gave up 6 bases, with 17 bases separating them. The CDR3 sequence: CASREPSGLDGYTF. The CDR3 region has the DNA TGCGCCAGCAGGGAACCTTCAGGGTTGGATGGCTACACCTTC.

As regards this clonotype: Being one base from a much bigger clone, this may be a read error. V usage is TRBV24-1 and J usage is TRBJ2-1, with 9 nucleotides matching TRBD1. The J segment lost 12 bases and the V segment lost 3 bases, leaving 11 bases of the junction unmatched. CDR1 KGHDR and CDR2 SFDVKD come from the germline V gene. The CDR3 spans 15 residues. CDR3 sequence reads: CATSDPGQGFDGQFF. The CDR3 bases are TGTGCCACCAGTGATCCGGGACAGGGTTTTGATGGGCAGTTCTTC.

This clonotype has only one observation. A much larger clone differs by one base, so this may be a read error. This chain connects TRBV4-1 to TRBJ2-1; D possibly corresponds to TRBD1 (6 bases). CDR1 and CDR2 from the germline V gene are MGHRA and YSYEKL. The CDR3 sequence is 18 residues long. The CDR3 nucleotides read TGCACCAGCAGCCAAGATTCTCCAGGGGCCAAATTAAAGAATGAGCAGTTCTTC. The encoded protein is CTSSQDSPGAKLKNEQFF.